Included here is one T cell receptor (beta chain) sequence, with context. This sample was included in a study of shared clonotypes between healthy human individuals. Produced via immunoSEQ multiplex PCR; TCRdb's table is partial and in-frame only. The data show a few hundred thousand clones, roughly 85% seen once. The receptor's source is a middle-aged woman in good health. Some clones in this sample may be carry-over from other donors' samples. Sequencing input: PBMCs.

As DNA, the CDR3 is TGTGCCAGCAGCACAACAGGTGGCTGGGAGCTGTTTTTT. Its translation: CASSTTGGWELFF. The V call is TRBV6-5, the J call TRBJ2-2, with D possibly being TRBD1 (5 bases). CDR3 size: 13 residues. With 6 bases removed from V and 9 bases from J, the gap between germline ends came to 14 bases. Germline V gives CDR1 MNHEY, CDR2 SVGAGI.